This T cell receptor beta chain comes out of a study of CD8 T cells in ankylosing spondylitis. Notes on the study in general: The clones that were linked to disease were reported to be significantly enriched in matched synovial fluid samples from ankylosing spondylitis patients.

This clonotype was recorded many times. Its antigen remains unidentified. MiXCR, run by TCRdb on the 5' RACE reads, gives a single entry per CDR3 protein. The sample comprises about 130,000 distinct CDR3 sequences, about 6.5% of which are singletons, and 9% to 15% rests with the top ten. Germline CDR1 SGHRS, CDR2 YFSETQ. The CDR3 covers 17 residues. V lost 0 bases and J lost 3, with 16 bases in between. Material for sequencing was blood, either unsorted or a sorted T cell fraction (not recorded which). This TCR came from a male donor with ankylosing spondylitis or in good health (not recorded which). J is TRBJ2-4 and V is TRBV5-1; D remains ambiguous. The CDR3 bases are TGCGCCAGCAGCTTGGCTGCTTCTACTTTCGGCAAAAACATTCAGTACTTC. Amino acids: CASSLAASTFGKNIQYF.